This entry concerns a single T cell receptor (beta chain). This sample is drawn from a study of T-cell memory formation after mild COVID-19. TCRdb recomputed calls from the 5' RACE reads with MiXCR, one row per CDR3 protein. The data contain around 410,000 distinct CDR3 sequences, less than 25% of them singletons. Between the trimmed V and J ends, which lost 7 bases and 3 bases, there was a span of 9 bases. Germline CDR1 and CDR2: SNHLY and FYNNEI. The CDR3 consists of 13 residues. Source material: PBMCs or a T cell subset sorted from them (not recorded which). This chain links TRBV2 with TRBJ2-2; D gene unclear. The receptor's source is an adult woman who had mild COVID-19 (a few samples of this study predate the infection). Cell type and time point are not known. The CDR3 DNA reads TGTGCCAGCAACGTGAGAGACACCGGGGAGCTGTTTTTT. Translation: CASNVRDTGELFF.